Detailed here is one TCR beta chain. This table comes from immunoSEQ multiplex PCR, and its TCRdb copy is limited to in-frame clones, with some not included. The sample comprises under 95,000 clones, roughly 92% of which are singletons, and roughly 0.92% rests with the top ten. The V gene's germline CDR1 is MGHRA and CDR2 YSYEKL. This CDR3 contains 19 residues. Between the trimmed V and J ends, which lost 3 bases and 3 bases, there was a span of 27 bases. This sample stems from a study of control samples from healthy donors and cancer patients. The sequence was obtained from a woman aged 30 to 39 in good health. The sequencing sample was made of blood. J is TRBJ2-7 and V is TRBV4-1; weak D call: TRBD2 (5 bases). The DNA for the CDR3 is TGCGCCAGCAGCCATATAGAGAGGGTACAACCAACCTACATCTACGAGCAGTACTTC. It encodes CASSHIERVQPTYIYEQYF.